The T cell receptor (beta chain) under discussion was sequenced for a study of T cells after somatic rescue of genetic block. Some clones are missing from TCRdb's copy, which holds only in-frame ones; the method was immunoSEQ multiplex PCR. This sample yields approximately 78,000 clones, of which roughly 93% are seen a single time; about 3% belongs to the top ten. Germline V gene sequence: CDR1 SNHLY, CDR2 FYNNEI. V lost 8 bases to trimming and J lost 4 bases; unmatched junction nucleotides: 7. The CDR3 is made up of 14 amino acids. The clonotype comes from a man aged 25 to 40. The chain links TRBV2 to TRBJ2-2, with 7 bases that match TRBD2. Sequenced material: peripheral blood mononuclear cells (PBMCs). The CDR3 region has the DNA TGTGCCAGCGATGAGACTAGCTCCACCGGGGAGCTGTTTTTT. This translates into CASDETSSTGELFF.